These 21 T cell receptor beta chains were all obtained from the same sample, sequenced in a study of T cell responses to AZD1222 COVID-19 vaccine. The data were produced by immunoSEQ multiplex PCR, yet TCRdb's version contains in-frame clones alone and is incomplete. The sample holds about 170,000 clones, over 85% seen once. This specimen consisted of peripheral blood, obtained on day 0 of AZD1222 vaccination. These receptors were collected from an adult in good health.

The chain combines TRBV2 with TRBJ2-1, with 7 bases aligning to TRBD2. With V trimmed by 5 bases and J by 8 bases, 3 bases remained unmatched. Germline V CDR1 and CDR2: SNHLY, FYNNEI. The CDR3 sequence is 12 residues long. CDR3 loop: CASSRTSDEQFF. The CDR3 DNA is TGTGCCAGCAGTCGTACTAGCGATGAGCAGTTCTTC.

The V call is TRBV14, the J call TRBJ2-7; 8 nucleotides agree with TRBD2. Germline V lookup: CDR1 SGHDN, CDR2 FVKESK. V lost 4 bases, J lost 2 bases, and 10 bases stayed unmatched. This CDR3 is built from 16 residues. The CDR3 DNA follows: TGTGCCAGCAGCCCCCGGATAGCGGGATTCACCTACGAGCAGTACTTC. Translation: CASSPRIAGFTYEQYF. The full variable domain, with the rest looked up from reference TRBV14 and TRBJ2-7, is EAGVTQFPSHSVIEKGQTVTLRCDPISGHDNLYWYRRVMGKEIKFLLHFVKESKQDESGMPNNRFLAERTGGTYSTLKVQPAELEDSGVYFCASSPRIAGFTYEQYFGPGTRLTVT.

The chain has TRBV19 and TRBJ1-4, with 8 bases fitting TRBD1. V was pared by 7 bases and J by 4 bases, with 11 bases of the junction left unmatched. Germline CDR1 LNHDA, CDR2 SQIVND (reference sequence). The length of the CDR3 is 16 residues. This CDR3 is CASTYGQGEFNEKLFF. The CDR3 bases are TGTGCCAGTACCTACGGACAGGGCGAATTTAATGAAAAACTGTTTTTT.

The chain uses TRBV3-1 (or the pseudogene TRBV3-2) and TRBJ2-2, with 10 nucleotides matching TRBD2. Germline values: CDR1 LGHDT, CDR2 YNNKEL (reference sequence). Trimming took 1 base from V and 6 from J; bases not matched to a gene: 2. This CDR3 is built from 15 residues. The CDR3 DNA is TGTGCCAGCAGCCAAGGGCTAGCGGGAGCCGGGGAGCTGTTTTTT. Translated, it gives CASSQGLAGAGELFF.

The chain joins TRBV7-2 to TRBJ1-1; no clear D. CDR1 SGHTA and CDR2 FQGNSA come from the germline V gene. CDR3 length equals 14 residues. V lost 2 bases and J lost 0, with 7 bases in between. The CDR3 DNA reads as TGTGCCAGCAGCTTATCAAGGTTGAACACTGAAGCTTTCTTT. Protein product: CASSLSRLNTEAFF. The whole variable domain, remainder taken from reference TRBV7-2 and TRBJ1-1, is GAGVSQSPSNKVTEKGKDVELRCDPISGHTALYWYRQSLGQGLEFLIYFQGNSAPDKSGLPSDRFSAERTGGSVSTLTIQRTQQEDSAVYLCASSLSRLNTEAFFGQGTRLTVV.

The V call is TRBV19, the J call TRBJ1-2; 9 bases fit TRBD1. The CDR3 is 16 amino acids. Looked up from germline, CDR1 is LNHDA and CDR2 is SQIVND (reference sequence). V lost 6 bases to trimming and J lost 2 bases; unmatched junction nucleotides: 10. This CDR3 is CASRRDRAGLNYGYTF. CDR3 coding DNA: TGTGCCAGTAGAAGGGACAGGGCGGGGTTAAACTATGGCTACACCTTC.

The J gene is TRBJ2-1, the V gene TRBV6-5; 10 bases align to TRBD1. CDR1 MNHEY and CDR2 SVGAGI come from the germline V gene. J lost 5 bases, V lost 5 bases, and 6 bases had no gene match. This CDR3 has 15 residues. CDR3 protein: CASSTRDRGHNEQFF. The CDR3 DNA reads TGTGCCAGCAGTACCCGGGACAGGGGCCACAATGAGCAGTTCTTC.

This clone came up a few times. The chain has TRBV3-1 (or the pseudogene TRBV3-2) and TRBJ2-1, with D unclear. The CDR3 consists of 13 residues. V was shortened by 4 bases and J by 3 bases, with 7 bases between the two germline ends. CDR1 LGHDT and CDR2 YNNKEL come from the germline V gene (reference sequence). The CDR3 sequence: CASSPPNYNEQFF. The CDR3 DNA reads TGTGCCAGCAGCCCACCTAACTACAATGAGCAGTTCTTC.

This clone was seen a single time. V usage is TRBV4-1 and J usage is TRBJ1-5; 12 bases agree with TRBD1. The CDR3 is 16 amino acids. Germline CDR1 MGHRA, CDR2 YSYEKL. V shed 0 bases and J 6 bases; nucleotides not matched to a gene: 3. The CDR3: CASSQDGTGGFQPQHF. The CDR3 DNA reads TGCGCCAGCAGCCAAGACGGGACAGGGGGCTTTCAGCCCCAGCATTTT.

This clone has just one count. This chain connects TRBV3-1 (or the pseudogene TRBV3-2) to TRBJ1-1; D is unresolved. This CDR3 spans 13 amino acids. Deletions cut 7 bases from V and 5 bases from J, with 14 bases between. Looked up from germline, CDR1 is LGHDT and CDR2 is YNNKEL (reference sequence). CDR3 region: CASTPGDVTEAFF. CDR3 DNA sequence: TGTGCCAGCACCCCAGGAGATGTTACTGAAGCTTTCTTT.

V usage is TRBV19 and J usage is TRBJ2-7; 9 nucleotides align to TRBD1. The length of the CDR3 is 15 residues. The germline CDR1 and CDR2 sequences are LNHDA and SQIVND (reference sequence). Losses at the gene ends were 2 bases for V and 2 bases for J; bases not matched to a gene: 4. The chain's CDR3 is CASSITRTGAYEQYF. The DNA of the CDR3 is TGTGCCAGTAGTATAACCAGGACAGGGGCCTACGAGCAGTACTTC.

The J gene is TRBJ2-2, the V gene TRBV5-1; 13 bases line up with TRBD2. Looked up from germline, CDR1 is SGHRS and CDR2 is YFSETQ. After removal of 4 bases from V and 0 bases from J, the junction contained 9 bases not matched to a gene. The CDR3 loop spans 19 amino acids. The CDR3 DNA reads TGCGCCAGCAGCCCTACGTGGACTAGCGGGAGCGCGAACACCGGGGAGCTGTTTTTT. Its protein product is CASSPTWTSGSANTGELFF.

This chain joins TRBV19 and TRBJ1-2, with 8 bases lining up with TRBD1. Looked up from germline, CDR1 is LNHDA and CDR2 is SQIVND (reference sequence). The V segment lost 7 bases and the J segment 3 bases; nucleotides outside the gene matches: 13. The CDR3 length is 16 residues. CDR3 loop: CASTLPGQGHYYGYTF. CDR3 coding DNA: TGTGCCAGTACCTTACCCGGACAGGGCCACTACTATGGCTACACCTTC.

This chain links TRBV24-1 with TRBJ1-2; D is uncertain. The V and J ends lost 0 bases and 8 bases respectively, with 9 bases between them. The CDR3 has 13 amino acids. Germline lookup yields CDR1 KGHDR and CDR2 SFDVKD. CDR3 sequence: CATSDLGRAGYTF. The CDR3 DNA reads TGTGCCACCAGTGATTTGGGAAGGGCCGGCTACACCTTC.

This chain links TRBV11-1 with TRBJ2-7; 7 bases align to TRBD1. CDR3 length equals 15 residues. V gave up 1 base and J gave up 4 bases; unmatched junction bases: 7. CDR1 and CDR2 from the germline V gene are SGHAT and FQDESV (reference sequence). Here the CDR3 DNA reads TGTGCCAGCAGCTTAGGGGACAGATCAATGTACGAGCAGTACTTC. Translated: CASSLGDRSMYEQYF.

The chain joins TRBV7-2 to TRBJ1-2; 7 bases are a match to TRBD1. The CDR3 has 16 amino acids. Looked up from germline, CDR1 is SGHTA and CDR2 is FQGNSA. V lost 5 bases and J lost 4; bases outside the gene matches: 13. The CDR3 reads CASSPRTGSGGYGYTF. The CDR3 DNA sequence: TGTGCCAGCAGCCCGCGGACAGGCTCCGGCGGCTATGGCTACACCTTC.

To note about this clone: Other DNA sequences of this sample code for an identical CDR3. The chain has TRBV5-1 and TRBJ2-1, with 8 positions matching TRBD2. The CDR3 has 15 amino acids. V trimming: 1 base; J trimming: 0 bases; junction bases outside the gene matches: 0. Germline V gene data show CDR1 as SGHRS and CDR2 as YFSETQ. This CDR3 is CASSLTSGSYNEQFF. CDR3 coding DNA: TGCGCCAGCAGCTTGACTAGCGGCTCCTACAATGAGCAGTTCTTC.

The chain recombines TRBV7-5 with TRBJ2-7; the tabulated D call, TRBD2, remains unverified against the DNA. TRBV7-5 is a listed pseudogene. This CDR3 contains 15 residues. This chain's CDR3 is CVRSLAGEGAYEQYF. CDR3 in DNA: TGTGTCAGAAGCTTAGCTGGGGAGGGGGCCTACGAGCAGTACTTC.

The chain couples TRBV5-1 to TRBJ1-2; 7 bases fit TRBD1. The CDR3 covers 13 residues. J was trimmed by 6 bases and V by 4 bases; bases with no gene match: 6. Germline V lookup: CDR1 SGHRS, CDR2 YFSETQ. The CDR3, as DNA: TGCGCCAGCAGCCTACGACAGGGCGATGGCTACACCTTC. It encodes CASSLRQGDGYTF.

The chain couples TRBV30 to TRBJ1-4; D unclear. V was shortened by 3 bases and J by 7 bases, with 9 bases between the two germline ends. The CDR3 is made up of 12 amino acids. Per germline, CDR1 GTSNPN and CDR2 SVGIG (reference sequence). CDR3 nucleotide sequence: TGTGCCTGGAGGCCGACGAGTGAAAAACTGTTTTTT. This codes for CAWRPTSEKLFF. Drawing the rest from reference TRBV30 and TRBJ1-4, the complete variable domain is SQTIHQWPATLVQPVGSPLSLECTVEGTSNPNLYWYRQAAGRGLQLLFYSVGIGQISSEVPQNLSASRPQDRQFILSSKKLLLSDSGFYLCAWRPTSEKLFFGSGTQLSVL.

The rearrangement uses TRBV3-1 (or the pseudogene TRBV3-2) and TRBJ1-1; D is undetermined. With 3 bases removed from V and 11 bases from J, the gap between germline ends came to 13 bases. The CDR3 length is 12 residues. Germline V CDR1 and CDR2: LGHDT, YNNKEL (reference sequence). The CDR3 sequence: CASSQHPGRAFF. Here the CDR3 DNA reads TGTGCCAGCAGCCAGCACCCGGGAAGGGCTTTCTTT.